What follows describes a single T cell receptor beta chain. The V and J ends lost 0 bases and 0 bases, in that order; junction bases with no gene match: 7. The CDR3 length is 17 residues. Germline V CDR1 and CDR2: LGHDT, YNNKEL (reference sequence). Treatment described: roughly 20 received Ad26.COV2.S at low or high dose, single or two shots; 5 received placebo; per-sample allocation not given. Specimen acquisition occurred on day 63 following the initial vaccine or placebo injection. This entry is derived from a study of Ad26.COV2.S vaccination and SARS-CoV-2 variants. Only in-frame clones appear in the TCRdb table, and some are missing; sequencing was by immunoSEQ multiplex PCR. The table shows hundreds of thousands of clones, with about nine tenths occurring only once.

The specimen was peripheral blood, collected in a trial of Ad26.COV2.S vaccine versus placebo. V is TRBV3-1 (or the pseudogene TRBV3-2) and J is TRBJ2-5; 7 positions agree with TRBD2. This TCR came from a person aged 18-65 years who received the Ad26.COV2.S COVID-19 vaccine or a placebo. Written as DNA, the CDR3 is TGTGCCAGCAGCCAAGATCTGATGGGGAGGGACCAAGAGACCCAGTACTTC. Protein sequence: CASSQDLMGRDQETQYF.